This TCR beta chain came from a study of radiotherapy plus CTLA-4 blockade in lung cancer. Study information: Patients showed objective responses in 15% to 20% of cases, and disease control was achieved by approximately 31%. Study outcomes and limitations: In blood, TCR clones derived from the tumor expanded after radiotherapy plus ipilimumab.

As concerns this clone: Its antigen is as yet unknown.

Germline CDR1 is MNHEY and CDR2 is SVGAGI. CDR3 length: 16 residues. V was shortened by 0 bases and J by 1 base, with 11 bases between the two germline ends. Sequencing was performed with immunoSEQ multiplex PCR; in TCRdb, only in-frame clones are kept and a portion is missing. The profile shows tens of thousands of clones, more than 75% of them singletons. The chain employs TRBV6-5 and TRBJ2-3; no firm D call. This specimen consisted of peripheral blood, obtained from a patient treated with radiotherapy plus ipilimumab. This sequence originates from a human donor with non-small cell lung cancer that progressed on radiotherapy plus ipilimumab. The CDR3 DNA sequence: TGTGCCAGCAGTTACTCCTCGGCACTTCGCACAGATACGCAGTATTTT. Translation: CASSYSSALRTDTQYF.